This T cell receptor (beta chain) was sequenced in a study of T cell responses to AZD1222 COVID-19 vaccine. Germline V gene data show CDR1 as SNHLY and CDR2 as FYNNEI. This CDR3 region has 15 residues. Trimming pared 3 bases from V and 0 bases from J, leaving 9 bases between. Only in-frame clones appear in the TCRdb table, and some are missing; sequencing was by immunoSEQ multiplex PCR. Seen here are roughly 120,000 clones, around 90% observed once, and the top ten hold roughly 4.2%. The TCR originated in an adult who received the MenACWY meningococcal vaccine as a control. The material sequenced was peripheral blood, taken 28 days after the second dose of the MenACWY control vaccine. The J gene is TRBJ2-1, the V gene TRBV2, with D perhaps matching TRBD2 (5 bases). Here the CDR3 reads CASSDERSSYNEQFF. The CDR3 region has the DNA TGTGCCAGCAGTGATGAGCGGAGCTCCTACAATGAGCAGTTCTTC.